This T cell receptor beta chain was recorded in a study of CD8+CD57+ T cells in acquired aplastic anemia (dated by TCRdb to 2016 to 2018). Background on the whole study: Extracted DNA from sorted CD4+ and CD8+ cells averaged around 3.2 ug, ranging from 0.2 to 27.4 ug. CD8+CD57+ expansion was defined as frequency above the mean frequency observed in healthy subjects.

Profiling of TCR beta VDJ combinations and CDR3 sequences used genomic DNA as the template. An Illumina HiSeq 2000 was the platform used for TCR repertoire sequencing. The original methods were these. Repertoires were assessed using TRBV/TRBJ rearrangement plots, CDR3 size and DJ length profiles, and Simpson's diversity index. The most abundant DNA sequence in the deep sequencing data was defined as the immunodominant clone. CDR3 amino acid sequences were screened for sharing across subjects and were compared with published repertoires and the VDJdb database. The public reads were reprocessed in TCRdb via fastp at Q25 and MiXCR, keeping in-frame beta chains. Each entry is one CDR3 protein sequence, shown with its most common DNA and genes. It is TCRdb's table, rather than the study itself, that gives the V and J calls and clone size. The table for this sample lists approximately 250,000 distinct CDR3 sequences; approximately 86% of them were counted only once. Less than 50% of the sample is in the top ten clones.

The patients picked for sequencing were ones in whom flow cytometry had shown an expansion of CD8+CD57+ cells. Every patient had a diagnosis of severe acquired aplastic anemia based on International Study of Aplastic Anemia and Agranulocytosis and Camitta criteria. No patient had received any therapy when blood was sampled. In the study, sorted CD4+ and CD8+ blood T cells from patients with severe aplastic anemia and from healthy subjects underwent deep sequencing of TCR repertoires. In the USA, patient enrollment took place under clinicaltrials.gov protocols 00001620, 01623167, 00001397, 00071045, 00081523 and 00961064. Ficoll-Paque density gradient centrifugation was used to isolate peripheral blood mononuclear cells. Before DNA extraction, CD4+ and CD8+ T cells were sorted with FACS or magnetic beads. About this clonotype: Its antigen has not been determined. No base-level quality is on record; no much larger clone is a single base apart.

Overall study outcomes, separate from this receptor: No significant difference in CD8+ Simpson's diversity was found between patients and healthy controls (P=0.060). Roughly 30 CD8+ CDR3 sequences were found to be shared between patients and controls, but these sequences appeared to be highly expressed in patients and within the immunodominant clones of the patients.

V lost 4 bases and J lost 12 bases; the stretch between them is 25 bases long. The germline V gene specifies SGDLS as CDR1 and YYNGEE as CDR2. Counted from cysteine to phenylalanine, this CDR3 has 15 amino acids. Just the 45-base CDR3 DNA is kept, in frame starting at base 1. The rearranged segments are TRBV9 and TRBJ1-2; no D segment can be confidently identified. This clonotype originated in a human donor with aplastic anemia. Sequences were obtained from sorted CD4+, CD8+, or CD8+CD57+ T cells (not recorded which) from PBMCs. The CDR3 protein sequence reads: CASSPVDEIVYGHTF. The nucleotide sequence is TGTGCCAGCAGCCCCGTTGACGAGATCGTATATGGGCACACCTTC.